This TCR beta chain was documented in a study of blood T cell repertoires in COVID-19. About the study: Researchers got acute and convalescent COVID-19 samples from the United States, Italy and Spain. Nucleic acid was either cDNA or gDNA, and it came from T cells, B-cell-depleted T cells, or PBMCs.

As originally analysed: Reference gene primer amplification yielded estimated nucleated cell counts. Only in-frame clones appear in the TCRdb table, and some are missing; sequencing was by immunoSEQ multiplex PCR. V, J and clone size are taken as reported in that table, and D and trimming were inferred from the DNA itself. The table includes about 220,000 clones, 87% detected once. The germline gives CDR1 MDHEN, CDR2 SYDVKM. V shed 5 bases and J shed 1 base, with 9 bases lying between them. CDR3 size: 15 residues. Sequencing was performed on peripheral blood. The chain couples TRBV28 to TRBJ2-6; D is possibly TRBD1 (5 bases). The sequence was collected from a man aged 40-49 years with active or convalescent COVID-19. CDR3: CASSARESGANVLTF. As DNA, the CDR3 is TGTGCCAGCAGTGCCAGGGAATCTGGGGCCAACGTCCTGACTTTC.